This T cell receptor (beta chain) was found in a study of T cell responses to AZD1222 COVID-19 vaccine. TCRdb's table, derived via immunoSEQ multiplex PCR, lists solely in-frame clones and lacks some. The sample records about 96,000 clones, about 88% being singletons. The germline gives CDR1 GTSNPN, CDR2 SVGIG (reference sequence). V shed 0 bases and J shed 6 bases, with 11 bases lying between them. The CDR3 spans 14 residues. The TCR was taken from an adult in good health. The chain couples TRBV30 to TRBJ2-2; tentatively, D is TRBD1 or TRBD2 (6 bases each). This specimen was peripheral blood, taken on day 0 of AZD1222 vaccination. CDR3 nucleotides: TGTGCCTGGAGTGTGGGGGGCAGGGCCGGGGAGCTGTTTTTT. Its protein product is CAWSVGGRAGELFF.